The sequence of this T cell receptor (beta chain) was determined in a study of cytomegalovirus exposure and HLA in healthy donors. General study findings and limits: The study designated 150 to 200 TCR beta chains cytomegalovirus-associated. Most of the TCR beta V segments (in an earlier analysis) were productive either about 87% or about 30% of the time. Solely CMV serostatus was available to characterize immune exposure. The authors assumed roughly uniform sequencing depth across donors for presence/absence analyses.

For this clone: Its antigen remains unidentified.

Primers included in the PCR were 60 Vbeta and 13 Jbeta primers. The protocol was immunoSEQ multiplex PCR, while the TCRdb copy is restricted to in-frame clones and leaves out a portion. Of some 130,000 clones in the sample, over 60% were seen once. This CDR3 contains 14 residues. Trimming cost V 7 bases and J 2 bases; bases outside gene matches: 9. CDR1 and CDR2 from the germline V gene are SQVTM and ANQGSEA. The sequence derives from a human donor in good health. The sample comprised PBMCs. The chain has TRBV29-1 and TRBJ1-1; 8 positions agree with TRBD1. CDR3 amino acids: CSGWAGQVNTEAFF. Written as DNA, the CDR3 is TGCAGCGGGTGGGCGGGACAGGTTAACACTGAAGCTTTCTTT.